These T cell receptor beta chains were read from a single sample in a study of shared clonotypes between healthy human individuals. Some clones are missing from TCRdb's copy, which holds only in-frame ones; the method was immunoSEQ multiplex PCR. The sample consists of some 2,000,000 clones, roughly 96% of them appearing once. Sequenced: naive CD4+ T cells sorted from blood. Source of these receptors: a man aged 18 to 29 in good health. Both conserved end residues are part of each CDR3. The D gene is left open where the match is weak. A clone size is listed for some rows: how often the clone was seen (once, few, many), or a class if it is expanded.

.	.	TRBV2	TRBJ2-5	CASSDVLVETQYF	TGTGCCAGCAGTGATGTTCTAGTGGAGACCCAGTACTTC
.	TRBD2	TRBV30	TRBJ2-7	CAWTGGSSYEQYF	TGTGCCTGGACGGGGGGGAGCTCCTACGAGCAGTACTTC
.	TRBD1	TRBV30	TRBJ1-2	CAWSVQGAGVGYTF	TGTGCCTGGAGTGTACAGGGGGCAGGGGTTGGCTACACCTTC
.	.	TRBV4-1	TRBJ1-2	CASSQEYTNYGYTF	TGCGCCAGCAGCCAAGAGTACACCAACTATGGCTACACCTTC
.	TRBD2	TRBV7-2	TRBJ2-1	CASSLVTVAGGISYNEQFF	TGTGCCAGCAGCTTAGTAACGGTAGCGGGGGGAATCTCCTACAATGAGCAGTTCTTC
once	TRBD1	TRBV30	TRBJ1-1	CAWSRDRLYTEAFF	TGTGCCTGGAGTCGGGACAGACTATACACTGAAGCTTTCTTT
once	.	TRBV19	TRBJ2-5	CATTGETQYF	TGTGCCACCACGGGGGAGACCCAGTACTTC
.	.	TRBV10-3	TRBJ2-3	CAISEGGADTQYF	TGTGCCATCAGTGAGGGTGGGGCAGATACGCAGTATTTT
few	.	TRBV19	TRBJ1-5	CASSMQEGNQPQHF	TGTGCCAGTAGTATGCAGGAGGGCAATCAGCCCCAGCATTTT
few	.	TRBV30	TRBJ2-7	CACSRAPGVYEQYF	TGTGCCTGCTCCCGGGCCCCCGGGGTCTACGAGCAGTACTTC
once	TRBD1	TRBV10-3	TRBJ1-2	CATNDRDLNYGYTF	TGTGCCACCAACGACAGGGATCTTAACTATGGCTACACCTTC
.	.	TRBV28	TRBJ1-4	CASSQTSDGEKLFF	TGTGCCAGCAGTCAAACCTCTGACGGAGAAAAACTGTTTTTT
.	.	TRBV19	TRBJ2-3	CASSIVGVLSTDTQYF	TGTGCCAGTAGTATAGTAGGGGTATTGAGCACAGATACGCAGTATTTT
.	.	TRBV6-5	TRBJ1-6	CASSQSRGSGSPLHF	TGTGCCAGCAGCCAAAGCAGGGGTTCCGGTTCACCCCTCCACTTT
.	.	TRBV5-6	TRBJ2-1	CASSLPETSYNEQFF	TGTGCCAGCAGCTTGCCCGAGACTAGTTACAATGAGCAGTTCTTC
.	TRBD1	TRBV19	TRBJ2-7	CASSPIWDSKSYEQYF	TGTGCCAGTAGCCCGATTTGGGACAGCAAATCCTACGAGCAGTACTTC
.	TRBD2	TRBV5-4	TRBJ2-3	CASSLRLAGAPDTQYF	TGTGCCAGCAGCCTTAGACTAGCGGGAGCCCCAGATACGCAGTATTTT
.	.	TRBV6-5	TRBJ1-4	CASSWGSNEKLFF	TGTGCCAGCAGTTGGGGGTCTAATGAAAAACTGTTTTTT
once	TRBD2	TRBV5-4	TRBJ2-3	CASSLVGLAGASDTQYF	TGTGCCAGCAGCTTGGTGGGACTAGCGGGAGCGTCAGATACGCAGTATTTT
.	TRBD2	TRBV5-1	TRBJ2-5	CASSISGNQETQYF	TGCGCCAGCAGCATTAGCGGGAACCAAGAGACCCAGTACTTC
.	TRBD1	TRBV6-5	TRBJ2-7	CASSKTGGNYEQYF	TGTGCCAGCAGTAAGACAGGGGGCAACTACGAGCAGTACTTC
.	TRBD2	TRBV30	TRBJ2-1	CAWTAGGVFNEQFF	TGTGCCTGGACAGCGGGAGGTGTTTTCAATGAGCAGTTCTTC
.	TRBD1	TRBV6-1	TRBJ2-7	CASSVVTGASWEQYF	TGTGCCAGCAGTGTAGTTACAGGGGCGAGTTGGGAGCAGTACTTC
.	.	TRBV6-5	TRBJ1-5	CASRQGKPQHF	TGTGCCAGCAGGCAGGGGAAGCCCCAGCATTTT
.	.	TRBV2	TRBJ1-2	CASSERGYYGYTF	TGTGCCAGCAGTGAACGGGGGTACTATGGCTACACCTTC
.	.	TRBV11-2	TRBJ1-3	CASSLVGTGTGNTIYF	TGTGCCAGCAGCTTAGTCGGAACAGGGACCGGAAACACCATATATTTT
once	.	TRBV11-2	TRBJ1-1	CASSLLSTEAFF	TGTGCCAGCAGCTTATTGTCCACTGAAGCTTTCTTT
.	.	TRBV6-5	TRBJ1-5	CASSYSMTSNQPQHF	TGTGCCAGCAGTTACTCCATGACAAGCAATCAGCCCCAGCATTTT
.	.	TRBV30	TRBJ2-7	CAWSLGLYEQYF	TGTGCCTGGAGCCTCGGGCTATACGAGCAGTACTTC
.	.	TRBV28	TRBJ2-7	CASSFSGPGYNPRSYEQYF	TGTGCCAGCAGTTTTTCGGGACCAGGGTACAATCCAAGGTCCTACGAGCAGTACTTC
.	.	TRBV19	TRBJ1-3	CASSADRPIRTIYF	TGTGCCAGTAGCGCGGATCGTCCGATCAGGACCATATATTTT
.	.	TRBV27	TRBJ2-3	CASSFQGDTQYF	TGTGCCAGCAGTTTTCAAGGAGATACGCAGTATTTT
.	.	TRBV20-1	TRBJ2-1	CSGVGNEQFF	TGCAGTGGAGTAGGGAATGAGCAGTTCTTC
.	TRBD1	TRBV7-2	TRBJ1-2	CASSLGTGGRGYTF	TGTGCCAGCAGCTTAGGGACAGGGGGTAGAGGCTACACCTTC
.	TRBD2	TRBV13	TRBJ2-7	CASSFSGAGGYYEQYF	TGTGCCAGCAGCTTCTCGGGGGCGGGAGGATACTACGAGCAGTACTTC
many	.	TRBV9	TRBJ2-7	CASSPRRSLSSYEQYF	TGTGCCAGCAGCCCAAGAAGGTCCCTCAGCTCCTACGAGCAGTACTTC
.	.	TRBV5-4	TRBJ2-2	CASSLLGGSNTGELFF	TGTGCCAGCAGCCTCCTCGGGGGTTCGAACACCGGGGAGCTGTTTTTT
.	.	TRBV27	TRBJ1-1	CASSLAGAAEAFF	TGTGCCAGCAGTTTAGCGGGGGCTGCTGAAGCTTTCTTT
once	.	TRBV11-2	TRBJ2-2	CASSLRLLNTGELFF	TGTGCCAGCAGCCTTAGGTTGCTGAACACCGGGGAGCTGTTTTTT
.	TRBD1	TRBV5-1	TRBJ2-2	CASRYGTGGLTGELFF	TGCGCCAGCAGATATGGGACAGGGGGCCTAACCGGGGAGCTGTTTTTT
.	.	TRBV30	TRBJ2-1	CAWMAGDYNEQFF	TGTGCCTGGATGGCGGGCGACTACAATGAGCAGTTCTTC
.	.	TRBV30	TRBJ1-4	CAWSVGNLVEEKLFF	TGTGCCTGGAGTGTCGGGAACCTGGTAGAGGAAAAACTGTTTTTT
.	.	TRBV28	TRBJ2-3	CASSFGSMRTDTQYF	TGTGCCAGCAGTTTCGGCTCAATGCGCACAGATACGCAGTATTTT
once	.	TRBV30	TRBJ2-7	CAWSLRGYRTFKYEQYF	TGTGCCTGGAGTCTCAGGGGATATAGGACCTTTAAGTACGAGCAGTACTTC
.	.	TRBV7-8	TRBJ2-5	CASSLGGVGVQETQYF	TGTGCCAGCAGCTTAGGAGGGGTAGGGGTCCAAGAGACCCAGTACTTC